This entry is about one T cell receptor (beta chain). The antigen remains unidentified. This record belongs to a study of blood T cells in healthy people across ages. Findings of the study overall: Estimates drawn from one million T cells were deemed to understate diversity.

A second roughly 6 to 12 cycle PCR used barcoded and J-beta primers. TCRdb re-analysed the 5' RACE reads in MiXCR, keeping a single row per CDR3 protein. The sample has approximately 600,000 distinct CDR3 sequences, 58% seen once. V was pared by 6 bases and J by 15 bases, with 18 bases between. The CDR3 has 12 residues. Germline V CDR1 and CDR2: MNHNS, SASEGT. This sequence originates from a man between 60 and 70 years old in good health. The chain is built from TRBV6-1 and TRBJ2-1, with D perhaps TRBD2 (6 bases). Specimen: blood. DNA for the CDR3: TGTGCCAGCAGGGAATTCCCCGGGACTGGGTTCTTC. Protein product: CASREFPGTGFF.